Shown below are 23 T cell receptor beta chains from a single sample sequenced in a study of T cells in Graves' hyperthyroidism and ophthalmopathy. Template material for amplifying TCR beta CDR3 regions consisted of RNA transcripts. RT-PCR in the first round (using the HTBI primer set) targeted the TCR CDR3. MiXCR, run by TCRdb on the multiplex PCR reads, gives a single entry per CDR3 protein. Of hundreds of thousands of distinct CDR3 sequences in the sample, approximately 20% were seen once. The sequencing input was blood. Receptor source: a young man with Graves' ophthalmopathy.

This clonotype appeared many times. The gene calls are TRBV11-2 and TRBJ2-7; D call uncertain. The CDR3 contains 13 residues. CDR1 and CDR2 from the germline V gene are SGHAT and FQNNGV. The V end lost 2 bases, the J end lost 4 bases, and 9 bases lay between the germline ends. This CDR3 reads CASSLFVNYEQYF. In DNA form, the CDR3 reads TGTGCCAGCAGCTTATTTGTTAATTACGAGCAGTACTTC.

This clonotype appeared many times. The J gene is TRBJ1-2, the V gene TRBV11-1; D gene ambiguous. The germline V gene has CDR1 SGHAT and CDR2 FQDESV (reference sequence). Trimming removed 7 bases at V and 4 bases at J, with 16 bases between. The CDR3 extends over 14 amino acids. The CDR3 nucleotides are TGTGCCAGCACCCAGTCTCCCGGAAGCTATGGCTACACCTTC. This gives the protein CASTQSPGSYGYTF. Variable domain in full (rest from reference TRBV11-1 and TRBJ1-2): EAEVAQSPRYKITEKSQAVAFWCDPISGHATLYWYRQILGQGPELLVQFQDESVVDDSQLPKDRFSAERLKGVDSTLKIQPAELGDSAMYLCASTQSPGSYGYTFGSGTRLTVV.

This clonotype was counted at least ten times. The chain employs TRBV11-2 and TRBJ1-5; 9 bases map to TRBD1. CDR3 length equals 15 residues. V lost 5 bases, J lost 3 bases, and 5 bases stayed unmatched. The germline V gene has CDR1 SGHAT and CDR2 FQNNGV. Here the CDR3 DNA reads TGTGCCAGCAGCCTAGGGACAGGGATCAATCAGCCCCAGCATTTT. It encodes CASSLGTGINQPQHF.

At least ten counts were recorded for this clonotype. The chain joins TRBV3-1 to TRBJ2-5; the match to TRBD2 covers 10 bases. CDR1 is LGHDT, CDR2 YNNKEL, per germline (reference sequence). The CDR3 loop spans 17 amino acids. V was clipped by 0 bases and J by 5 bases; unmatched bases: 9. The CDR3 DNA reads as TGTGCCAGCAGCCAAGATCGTGGAAGCGGGAGGGGCGAGACCCAGTACTTC. Protein product: CASSQDRGSGRGETQYF.

This rearrangement joins TRBV10-2 to TRBJ2-7, with D possibly matching TRBD1 (6 bases). Germline values: CDR1 WSHSY, CDR2 SAAADI. The V end lost 5 bases, the J end lost 4 bases, and 12 bases lay between the germline ends. The CDR3 sequence is 13 residues long. CDR3 loop: CASSSQGQYEQYF. In DNA, the CDR3 is TGCGCCAGCAGTAGCCAGGGGCAGTACGAGCAGTACTTC.

In its sample, this clonotype was seen many times. This chain connects TRBV2 to TRBJ1-1, with D possibly TRBD1 on 6 matching bases. This CDR3 region has 13 residues. Trimming left V 6 bases short and J 2 bases short, with 10 bases between. Germline CDR1 SNHLY, CDR2 FYNNEI. This CDR3 is CASRGQSNTEAFF. The CDR3 DNA reads as TGTGCCAGCAGAGGACAGAGCAACACTGAAGCTTTCTTT.

This clonotype appeared many times. CDR3 protein: CASSHLTGSNEQYF. In DNA form, the CDR3 reads TGCGCCAGCAGCCACCTGACAGGGTCCAACGAGCAGTACTTC. The rearrangement links TRBV5-1 to TRBJ2-7; TRBD1 aligns across 7 bases. The CDR3 is made up of 14 amino acids. The junction had 9 bases not matched to a gene; V was cut back by 4 bases and J by 5 bases. Germline V gene lookup returns CDR1 SGHRS and CDR2 YFSETQ.

CDR3 protein: CAIQTDNYGYTF. As DNA, the CDR3 is TGTGCCATACAGACAGATAACTATGGCTACACCTTC. The rearrangement uses TRBV28 and TRBJ1-2, with D tentatively TRBD1 (5 bases). Germline values: CDR1 MDHEN, CDR2 SYDVKM. The V and J ends lost 10 bases and 1 base respectively, with 10 bases between them. There are 12 residues in the CDR3.

The rearrangement uses TRBV14 and TRBJ2-1; TRBD2 aligns across 9 bases. Germline-derived CDR1 and CDR2 are SGHDN and FVKESK. CDR3 length equals 16 residues. The V and J ends lost 3 bases and 8 bases, in that order; junction bases with no gene match: 11. The CDR3 protein is CASSQPSGIVSDEQFF. The CDR3 DNA sequence: TGTGCCAGCAGCCAGCCTAGCGGGATAGTATCCGATGAGCAGTTCTTC. Looking up the rest from reference TRBV14 and TRBJ2-1 gives the full variable domain: EAGVTQFPSHSVIEKGQTVTLRCDPISGHDNLYWYRRVMGKEIKFLLHFVKESKQDESGMPNNRFLAERTGGTYSTLKVQPAELEDSGVYFCASSQPSGIVSDEQFFGPGTRLTVL.

This clonotype was found many times. The gene calls are TRBV28 and TRBJ1-5, with TRBD1 matching over 7 bases. With 5 bases clipped from V and 0 bases from J, the junction kept 4 bases outside the gene matches. Germline V gene data show CDR1 as MDHEN and CDR2 as SYDVKM. The CDR3 consists of 15 residues. CDR3 in DNA: TGTGCCAGCAGTATGGGACAGTTTAGCAATCAGCCCCAGCATTTT. The encoded protein is CASSMGQFSNQPQHF.

This clonotype was picked up many times. This rearrangement joins TRBV2 to TRBJ2-1; the D gene could be TRBD1 or TRBD2 (5 bases each). The CDR3 loop spans 13 amino acids. The ends were cut back, 2 bases at V and 9 bases at J, with 11 bases in the middle. Germline V gene lookup returns CDR1 SNHLY and CDR2 FYNNEI. Here the CDR3 DNA reads TGTGCCAGCAGTGAACGGGGACGTAGTGAGCAGTTCTTC. Its protein is CASSERGRSEQFF. Drawing the rest from reference TRBV2 and TRBJ2-1, the complete variable domain is EPEVTQTPSHQVTQMGQEVILRCVPISNHLYFYWYRQILGQKVEFLVSFYNNEISEKSEIFDDQFSVERPDGSNFTLKIRSTKLEDSAMYFCASSERGRSEQFFGPGTRLTVL.

The CDR3 bases are TGTGCCAGCACTGCAATTACAGTCCAGCCCCAGCATTTT. Translation gives CASTAITVQPQHF. The rearrangement links TRBV6-1 to TRBJ1-5, with unresolved D. The CDR3 covers 13 residues. Germline assignment: CDR1 MNHNS and CDR2 SASEGT. Trimming took off 7 bases at V and 7 bases at J, with 14 bases between the two ends.

This clonotype was observed a handful of times. The chain joins TRBV24-1 to TRBJ1-4; 7 positions agree with TRBD1. Per germline, CDR1 KGHDR and CDR2 SFDVKD. This CDR3 is built from 17 residues. Trimming removed 2 bases from V and 5 bases from J; junction bases left unmatched: 10. The CDR3 nucleotides are TGTGCCACCAGTGATTCCACCCCGGGACAGATAAATGAAAAACTGTTTTTT. Translation gives CATSDSTPGQINEKLFF.

This clonotype was detected many times. This sequence joins TRBV3-1 and TRBJ1-2; 9 nucleotides align to TRBD1. The CDR3 is made up of 14 amino acids. Germline CDR1 reads LGHDT; CDR2 reads YNNKEL (reference sequence). The ends lost 4 bases at V and 6 bases at J; junction bases unmatched: 6. For the CDR3, the DNA is TGTGCCAGCAGCCCCCGGACAGGGGTGGATGGCTACACCTTC. Protein product: CASSPRTGVDGYTF.

This clonotype has just a few counts. The CDR3 sequence is CAWSRQGGGYGYTF. The CDR3 nucleotides read TGTGCCTGGTCAAGACAGGGGGGGGGCTATGGCTACACCTTC. This chain uses TRBV30 with TRBJ1-2; TRBD1 matches 9 bases. CDR3 length: 14 amino acids. With 5 bases clipped from V and 4 bases from J, the junction kept 8 bases outside the gene matches. CDR1 is GTSNPN, CDR2 SVGIG, per germline (reference sequence). Filled out from reference TRBV30 and TRBJ1-2, the complete variable domain reads SQTIHQWPATLVQPVGSPLSLECTVEGTSNPNLYWYRQAAGRGLQLLFYSVGIGQISSEVPQNLSASRPQDRQFILSSKKLLLSDSGFYLCAWSRQGGGYGYTFGSGTRLTVV.

This clonotype showed up many times. The gene calls are TRBV11-2 and TRBJ2-5; D not resolved. Deletions cut 7 bases from V and 4 bases from J, with 16 bases between. This CDR3 is built from 14 residues. Germline values: CDR1 SGHAT, CDR2 FQNNGV. Here the CDR3 DNA reads TGTGCCAGCAAACAACAGACGGGCGGAGAGACCCAGTACTTC. It encodes CASKQQTGGETQYF.

This clonotype was counted a few times. The rearrangement joins TRBV12-3 or TRBV12-4 to TRBJ1-2; D remains ambiguous. CDR3 length: 13 amino acids. Trimming pared 3 bases from V and 6 bases from J, leaving 11 bases between. The CDR3 sequence: CASSFWGGDGYTF. CDR3 nucleotide sequence: TGTGCCAGCAGTTTTTGGGGAGGAGATGGCTACACCTTC.

V gene TRBV6-2 or TRBV6-3 combines with J gene TRBJ2-3; 7 bases are a match to TRBD2. CDR1 MNHEY and CDR2 SVGEGT come from the germline V gene. V was pared by 8 bases and J by 0 bases, with 14 bases of the junction left unmatched. This CDR3 contains 17 residues. CDR3 nucleotides: TGTGCCAGCGAAGCACTCTCCGGCGGGGGTAGCACAGATACGCAGTATTTT. This gives the protein CASEALSGGGSTDTQYF.

This clonotype was seen ten or more times. V and J are TRBV5-1 and TRBJ2-1, with a tentative D call TRBD1 (5 bases). Germline lookup yields CDR1 SGHRS and CDR2 YFSETQ. CDR3 size: 15 residues. V lost 0 bases and J lost 5, with 12 bases in between. In DNA form, the CDR3 reads TGCGCCAGCAGCTTGGGACAGCAGATCAACAATGAGCAGTTCTTC. This sequence encodes CASSLGQQINNEQFF.

The genes are TRBV12-5 and TRBJ2-1; unclear D gene. Trimming removed 1 base from V and 4 bases from J, with 5 bases in between. The CDR3 runs 13 residues. Germline CDR1 LGHNT, CDR2 FRNRAP. The CDR3 loop reads CASGLDLYNEQFF. CDR3 DNA sequence: TGTGCTAGTGGTTTGGACCTTTACAATGAGCAGTTCTTC.

There are many counts of this clonotype. This chain links TRBV12-3 or TRBV12-4 with TRBJ2-3; tentative D call: TRBD1 (5 bases). The CDR3 has 12 amino acids. With 8 bases removed from V and 4 bases from J, the gap between germline ends came to 10 bases. Here the CDR3 reads CASSRVADTQYF. The CDR3 nucleotides are TGTGCCAGCTCCAGGGTTGCAGATACGCAGTATTTT.

This clonotype was observed at least ten times. Here the CDR3 DNA reads TGCAGTGCTGGAGGCGGACATTCTGACACTGAAGCTTTCTTT. Its protein is CSAGGGHSDTEAFF. The V gene is TRBV20-1, the J gene TRBJ1-1; maybe TRBD1 (5 bases). The CDR3 consists of 14 residues. CDR1 is DFQATT and CDR2 is SNEGSKA in the germline V gene (reference sequence). V shed 5 bases and J shed 3 bases, with 16 bases lying between them.

This clonotype occurred many times. This chain joins TRBV11-3 and TRBJ2-5; unclear D gene. Deletions cut 0 bases from V and 0 bases from J, with 8 bases between. The CDR3 runs to 15 residues. Germline V gene data show CDR1 as SGHNT and CDR2 as YENEEA. Written as DNA, the CDR3 is TGTGCCAGCAGCTTAGATGGGGAAAACCAAGAGACCCAGTACTTC. It codes for CASSLDGENQETQYF.